What follows describes a single TCR beta chain. Its antigen is undetermined. Collection of around 9.3 milliliters of peripheral blood was performed for each donor. Each sample yielded at least 5 micrograms of PBMC total RNA. The authors ran a second PCR of roughly 6 to 12 cycles using a sample-barcoded 5' primer and a J-beta primer mix. TCRdb used MiXCR to reprocess the 5' RACE reads, holding one entry per CDR3 protein. The data contain over 600,000 distinct CDR3 sequences, over 40% of them singletons. The sample belongs to a study of blood T cells in healthy people across ages. General study results and limits: Unsorted PBMCs blocked a conclusive comparison of naive and antigen-experienced cells. Strongly correlated with naive T cell percentage was TCR beta diversity.

Germline V CDR1 and CDR2: SGHRS, YFSETQ. The J segment lost 3 bases and the V segment lost 4 bases, leaving 10 bases of the junction unmatched. This CDR3 contains 16 residues. Sequenced material: blood. The V and J genes are TRBV5-1 and TRBJ2-5; 9 nucleotides agree with TRBD1. The sequence was collected from a man aged 80 or over in good health. For the CDR3, the DNA is TGCGCCAGCAGCAAGAACGGCGGGACAGGGAAAGAGACCCAGTACTTC. Translating it yields CASSKNGGTGKETQYF.